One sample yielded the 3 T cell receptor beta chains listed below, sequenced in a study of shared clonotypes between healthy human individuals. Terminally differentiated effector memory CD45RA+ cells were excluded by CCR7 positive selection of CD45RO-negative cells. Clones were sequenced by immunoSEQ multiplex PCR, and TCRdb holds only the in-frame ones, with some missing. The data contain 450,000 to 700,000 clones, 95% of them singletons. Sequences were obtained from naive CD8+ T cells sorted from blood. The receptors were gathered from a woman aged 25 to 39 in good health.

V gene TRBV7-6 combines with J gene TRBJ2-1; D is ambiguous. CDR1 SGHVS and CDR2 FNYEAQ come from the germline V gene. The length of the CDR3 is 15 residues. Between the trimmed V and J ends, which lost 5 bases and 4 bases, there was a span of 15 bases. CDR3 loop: CASSADRPPYNEQFF. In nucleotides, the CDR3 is TGTGCCAGCAGCGCCGACCGGCCCCCTTACAATGAGCAGTTCTTC.

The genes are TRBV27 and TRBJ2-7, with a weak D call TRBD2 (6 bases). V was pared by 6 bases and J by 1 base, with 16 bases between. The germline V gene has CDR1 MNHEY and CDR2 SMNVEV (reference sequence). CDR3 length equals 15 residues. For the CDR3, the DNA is TGTGCCAGCAGCACTTTAGGGACTTTATCCTACGAGCAGTACTTC. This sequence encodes CASSTLGTLSYEQYF.

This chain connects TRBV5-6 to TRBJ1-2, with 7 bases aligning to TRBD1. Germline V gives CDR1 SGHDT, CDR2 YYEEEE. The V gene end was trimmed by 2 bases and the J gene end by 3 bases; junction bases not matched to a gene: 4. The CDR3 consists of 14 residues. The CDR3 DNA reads TGTGCCAGCAGCTTAGGGACAGACTACTATGGCTACACCTTC. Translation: CASSLGTDYYGYTF.